This T cell receptor (beta chain) was found in a study of control samples from healthy donors and cancer patients. Profiling relied on immunoSEQ multiplex PCR, and the TCRdb table lists in-frame clones only, not all of them. The sample includes tens of thousands of clones, more than 75% seen only once; the top ten take around 2%. The CDR3 extends over 15 amino acids. CDR1 and CDR2 (germline): GTSNPN, SVGIG (reference sequence). Trimming cost V 4 bases and J 5 bases, with 21 bases left between them. V and J are TRBV30 and TRBJ2-7, with unresolved D. This sequence was found in a woman aged 45 to 65 with head and neck cancer. Sequenced sample: PBMCs. CDR3 sequence (DNA): TGTGCCTGGACCAGACCGGGTTTTCTAGGCAACGAGCAGTACTTC. Translation gives CAWTRPGFLGNEQYF.